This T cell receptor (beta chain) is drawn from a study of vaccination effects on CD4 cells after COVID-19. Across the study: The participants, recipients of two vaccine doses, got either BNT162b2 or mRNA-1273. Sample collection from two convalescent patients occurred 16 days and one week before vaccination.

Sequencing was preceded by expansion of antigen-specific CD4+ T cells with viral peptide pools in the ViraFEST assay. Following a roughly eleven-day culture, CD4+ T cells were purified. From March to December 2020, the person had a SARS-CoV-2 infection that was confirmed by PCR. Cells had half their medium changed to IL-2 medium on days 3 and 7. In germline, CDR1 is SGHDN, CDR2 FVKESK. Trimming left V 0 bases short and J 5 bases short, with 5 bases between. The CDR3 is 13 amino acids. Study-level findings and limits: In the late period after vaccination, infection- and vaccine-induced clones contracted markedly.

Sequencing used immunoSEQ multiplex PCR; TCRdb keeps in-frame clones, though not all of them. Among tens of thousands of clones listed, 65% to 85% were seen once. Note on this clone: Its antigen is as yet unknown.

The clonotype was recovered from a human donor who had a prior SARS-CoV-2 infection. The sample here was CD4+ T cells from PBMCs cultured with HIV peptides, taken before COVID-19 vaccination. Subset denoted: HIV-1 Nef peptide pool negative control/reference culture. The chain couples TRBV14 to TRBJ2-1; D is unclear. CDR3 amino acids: CASSQDRDNEQFF. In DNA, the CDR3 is TGTGCCAGCAGCCAAGACCGTGACAATGAGCAGTTCTTC.